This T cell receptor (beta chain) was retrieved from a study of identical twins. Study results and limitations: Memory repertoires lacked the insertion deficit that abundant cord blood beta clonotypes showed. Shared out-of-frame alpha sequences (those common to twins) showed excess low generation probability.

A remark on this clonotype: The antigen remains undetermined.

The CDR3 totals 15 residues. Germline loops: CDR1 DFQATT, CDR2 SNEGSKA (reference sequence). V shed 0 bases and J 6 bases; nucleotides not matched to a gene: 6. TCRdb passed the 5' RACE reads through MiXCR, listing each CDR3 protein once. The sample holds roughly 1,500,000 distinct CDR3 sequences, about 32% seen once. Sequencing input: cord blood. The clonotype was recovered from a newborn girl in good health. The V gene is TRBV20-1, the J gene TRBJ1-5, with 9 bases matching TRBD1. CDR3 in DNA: TGCAGTGCTAGAGATCGACAGGGGGGTAGTCAGCCCCAGCATTTT. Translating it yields CSARDRQGGSQPQHF.